These 27 T cell receptor beta chains came from one sample sequenced in a study of Graves' ophthalmopathy and Graves' hyperthyroidism. The TCR beta CDR3 regions underwent amplification from RNA transcripts. HTBI primers primed a first-round RT-PCR, and a second-round multiplex PCR followed. MiXCR, run by TCRdb on the multiplex PCR reads, gives a single entry per CDR3 protein. The profile shows around 1,000,000 distinct CDR3 sequences, roughly 35% of them singletons. The sample consisted of peripheral blood or thyroid tissue (not recorded which). The receptors here all came from an adult man with Graves' hyperthyroidism.

This clonotype was observed at least ten times. This rearrangement joins TRBV12-3 or TRBV12-4 to TRBJ1-5; 7 bases map to TRBD1. The trim removed 6 bases at V and 0 bases at J, leaving 8 bases unmatched. The CDR3 is 16 residues long. DNA of the CDR3: TGTGCCAGCAGCCGGGACAGACCAAATAGCAATCAGCCCCAGCATTTT. It is translated as CASSRDRPNSNQPQHF.

The table lists this clonotype with many counts. The CDR3 sequence: CASSSLVGQINQPQHF. In DNA form, the CDR3 reads TGTGCCAGCAGCTCCCTCGTCGGGCAGATCAATCAGCCCCAGCATTTT. This chain uses TRBV7-2 with TRBJ1-5; D not resolved. V dropped 4 bases and J dropped 3 bases, with 16 bases sitting between them. The CDR3 runs 16 residues. Germline values: CDR1 SGHTA, CDR2 FQGNSA.

This sequence joins TRBV7-6 and TRBJ2-5, with TRBD1 as a possible D gene (6 bases). With 5 bases removed from V and 3 bases from J, the gap between germline ends came to 16 bases. Germline V gives CDR1 SGHVS, CDR2 FNYEAQ. The length of the CDR3 is 15 residues. The chain's CDR3 is CASSRDQGWEETQYF. Here the CDR3 DNA reads TGTGCCAGCAGCAGAGATCAGGGGTGGGAAGAGACCCAGTACTTC.

This clonotype was detected only a few times. The V and J genes are TRBV4-1 and TRBJ2-2; TRBD2 matches at 9 bases. CDR1 and CDR2 (germline): MGHRA, YSYEKL. The CDR3 length is 15 residues. The V and J ends lost 5 bases and 7 bases, in that order; junction bases with no gene match: 8. The CDR3 protein is CASSFSGSWGGELFF. The CDR3 bases are TGCGCCAGCAGCTTTAGCGGGAGCTGGGGCGGGGAGCTGTTTTTT.

This clonotype appeared once. This rearrangement joins TRBV10-3 to TRBJ1-5, with TRBD1 identical over 8 bases. CDR1 and CDR2 from the germline V gene are ENHRY and SYGVKD. The CDR3 totals 16 residues. With V trimmed by 5 bases and J by 5 bases, 11 bases remained unmatched. The CDR3 DNA reads as TGTGCCATCAGTAGTCCAGACAGGGGCGTCTATCAGCCCCAGCATTTT. Protein: CAISSPDRGVYQPQHF.

This clonotype was seen at least ten times. The chain links TRBV7-8 to TRBJ1-1; no firm D call. The germline V gene encodes CDR1 SGHVS and CDR2 FQNEAQ. The CDR3 is 13 amino acids. Trimming left V 2 bases short and J 4 bases short, with 8 bases between. The CDR3 sequence is CASSLIGSTEAFF. CDR3 DNA sequence: TGTGCCAGCAGCTTAATTGGTTCCACTGAAGCTTTCTTT.

This sequence joins TRBV7-2 and TRBJ2-7, with D hard to call. V lost 3 bases to trimming and J lost 3 bases, with 12 bases between them. This CDR3 comprises 14 residues. Germline V gene data show CDR1 as SGHTA and CDR2 as FQGNSA. DNA of the CDR3: TGTGCCAGCAGCTTCAGGACGAAGAACTACGAGCAGTACTTC. This translates into CASSFRTKNYEQYF.

Details on this clonotype: With a much larger clone just one base away, this may be a read error. The chain uses TRBV9 and TRBJ2-5; 7 bases map to TRBD2. The CDR3 length is 16 residues. Per the germline V gene, CDR1 is SGDLS and CDR2 is YYNGEE. V lost 2 bases to trimming and J lost 3 bases; unmatched junction nucleotides: 10. The CDR3 region is CASSVASGALKETQYF. CDR3 DNA sequence: TGTGCCAGCAGCGTGGCTAGCGGCGCGCTGAAAGAGACCCAGTACTTC. Drawing the rest from reference TRBV9 and TRBJ2-5, the complete variable domain is DSGVTQTPKHLITATGQRVTLRCSPRSGDLSVYWYQQSLDQGLQFLIQYYNGEERAKGNILERFSAQQFPDLHSELNLSSLELGDSALYFCASSVASGALKETQYFGPGTRLLVL.

In this sample, this clonotype turned up many times. V usage is TRBV11-2 and J usage is TRBJ1-5, with D unclear. Germline loops: CDR1 SGHAT, CDR2 FQNNGV. The V gene lost 5 bases and the J gene lost 7 bases, with 15 bases spanning the gap. The CDR3 length is 14 residues. CDR3 protein: CASSRGLNGQPQHF. The DNA of the CDR3 is TGTGCCAGCAGCCGAGGGCTGAATGGGCAGCCCCAGCATTTT.

J is TRBJ2-2 and V is TRBV7-2; no clear D gene. The CDR3 contains 13 residues. Trimming stripped 6 bases from V and 5 bases from J, with 10 bases between. Germline CDR1 reads SGHTA; CDR2 reads FQGNSA. CDR3 nucleotide sequence: TGTGCCAGCAGTGGGTGGGATACCGGGGAGCTGTTTTTT. Translated, it gives CASSGWDTGELFF.

In its sample, this clonotype was seen a few times. J is TRBJ2-5 and V is TRBV12-3 or TRBV12-4, with 7 bases aligning to TRBD2. The CDR3 has 14 amino acids. The V gene end was trimmed by 8 bases and the J gene end by 5 bases; junction bases not matched to a gene: 11. The CDR3 DNA sequence: TGTGCCAGCTCACCTCCGGGGGGAAGCGAGACCCAGTACTTC. Its protein product is CASSPPGGSETQYF.

This clonotype was observed at least ten times. The chain combines TRBV7-6 with TRBJ1-1; the match to TRBD1 covers 8 bases. Germline V CDR1 and CDR2: SGHVS, FNYEAQ. This CDR3 has 15 amino acids. J was trimmed by 3 bases and V by 4 bases; bases with no gene match: 7. The CDR3 sequence: CASSYRPGQDTEAFF. The CDR3, as DNA: TGTGCCAGCAGCTATCGTCCGGGACAGGACACTGAAGCTTTCTTT.

This clonotype was counted ten times or more. The chain has TRBV7-3 and TRBJ2-7; D is possibly TRBD1 (5 bases). The CDR3 totals 15 residues. The germline CDR1 and CDR2 sequences are SGHTA and FQGTGA. V lost 0 bases and J 0 bases, leaving 9 bases between the germline ends. CDR3 loop: CASSLTGASSYEQYF. The DNA for the CDR3 is TGTGCCAGCAGCTTAACAGGGGCCAGCTCCTACGAGCAGTACTTC.

This clonotype came up a few times. The gene calls are TRBV7-6 and TRBJ2-3; 9 bases align to TRBD1. CDR3 length: 15 residues. CDR1 is SGHVS and CDR2 is FNYEAQ in the germline V gene. V shed 0 bases and J 6 bases; nucleotides not matched to a gene: 4. The CDR3 sequence: CASSLATGGADTQYF. Here the CDR3 DNA reads TGTGCCAGCAGCTTAGCTACAGGGGGCGCGGATACGCAGTATTTT.

This clonotype was recorded a few times. The J gene is TRBJ2-7, the V gene TRBV5-1; the match to TRBD2 covers 7 bases. Trimming took 1 base from V and 7 from J; bases not matched to a gene: 5. Per the germline V gene, CDR1 is SGHRS and CDR2 is YFSETQ. The length of the CDR3 is 13 residues. In DNA form, the CDR3 reads TGCGCCAGCAGCTTGTGGGGGACTAAAGAGCAGTACTTC. It yields the protein CASSLWGTKEQYF.

The V gene is TRBV10-1, the J gene TRBJ2-7; tentatively, D is TRBD1 (6 bases). Germline CDR1 reads WNHNN; CDR2 reads SYGVQD (reference sequence). The CDR3 covers 15 residues. Trimming removed 3 bases at V and 2 bases at J, with 14 bases between. The CDR3 bases are TGCGCCAGCAGTGACCGGGACACGAAGACCTACGAGCAGTACTTC. Translating gives CASSDRDTKTYEQYF.

V usage is TRBV7-9 and J usage is TRBJ1-1; a possible D gene is TRBD1 (5 bases). The CDR3 covers 14 residues. Germline V gene data show CDR1 as SEHNR and CDR2 as FQNEAQ (reference sequence). The ends were cut back, 4 bases at V and 3 bases at J, with 12 bases in the middle. The CDR3 sequence: CASSSGTVYTEAFF. CDR3 nucleotide sequence: TGTGCCAGCAGCTCGGGGACGGTTTACACTGAAGCTTTCTTT.

This clonotype has a handful of counts. V gene TRBV4-3 combines with J gene TRBJ2-7; TRBD1 is a possible D gene (7 bases). Germline V gene data show CDR1 as LGHNA and CDR2 as YSLEER. This CDR3 spans 15 amino acids. Trimming left V 1 base short and J 2 bases short, with 12 bases between. CDR3 amino acids: CASSQGAGQTYEQYF. The DNA of the CDR3 is TGCGCCAGCAGCCAAGGCGCGGGACAGACCTACGAGCAGTACTTC.

The V and J genes are TRBV7-8 and TRBJ1-4, with D maybe TRBD1 (6 bases). CDR1 is SGHVS, CDR2 FQNEAQ, per germline. The V and J ends lost 5 bases and 3 bases respectively, with 13 bases between them. The CDR3 extends over 15 amino acids. The CDR3: CASSLRQDPNEKLFF. In DNA form, the CDR3 reads TGTGCCAGCAGCCTGAGACAGGACCCTAATGAAAAACTGTTTTTT.

The chain uses TRBV7-2 and TRBJ2-5; 14 bases are a match to TRBD2. The germline CDR1 and CDR2 sequences are SGHTA and FQGNSA. This CDR3 region has 16 residues. Trimming cost V 9 bases and J 6 bases; bases outside gene matches: 12. The chain's CDR3 is CASKWGTSGSRQTQYF. CDR3 nucleotides: TGTGCCAGTAAGTGGGGGACTAGCGGGAGTAGGCAGACCCAGTACTTC.

This chain joins TRBV11-2 and TRBJ2-7; no reliable D call. Trimming shortened V by 3 bases and J by 6 bases, and 6 bases separated the two germline ends. CDR3 length equals 11 residues. Germline V CDR1 and CDR2: SGHAT, FQNNGV. The CDR3 DNA sequence: TGTGCCAGCAGCTTGTCTTGCGAGCAGTACTTC. Protein product: CASSLSCEQYF.

The table lists this clonotype with many counts. A much larger clone differs from this one at a single base, so this may be a read error. The rearrangement joins TRBV7-2 to TRBJ2-2; 10 bases are a match to TRBD2. This CDR3 comprises 15 residues. CDR1 is SGHTA, CDR2 FQGNSA, per germline. The CDR3 DNA sequence: TGTGCCAGCAGCTCGGTAGCGGGAGGCACCGAGGAGCTGTTTTTT. It specifies CASSSVAGGTEELFF.

This clonotype was detected once. The chain links TRBV10-3 to TRBJ1-6, with D possibly matching TRBD1 (5 bases). Germline V gene lookup returns CDR1 ENHRY and CDR2 SYGVKD. The V and J ends lost 4 bases and 9 bases respectively, with 10 bases between them. The CDR3 runs to 13 residues. The CDR3: CAISVGGSSPLHF. Here the CDR3 DNA reads TGTGCCATCAGTGTGGGGGGGAGTTCACCCCTCCACTTT.

This clonotype occurred a few times. The chain joins TRBV10-2 to TRBJ1-4, with D perhaps matching TRBD1 (5 bases). The V gene's germline CDR1 is WSHSY and CDR2 SAAADI. The ends were cut back, 6 bases at V and 5 bases at J, with 16 bases in the middle. This CDR3 region has 15 residues. CDR3 region: CASSHGGDQNEKLFF. The CDR3 DNA reads TGCGCCAGCAGCCACGGAGGGGACCAAAATGAAAAACTGTTTTTT.

In its sample, this clonotype was seen a few times. A much larger clone is a single base away; this may be a read error. This chain connects TRBV11-2 to TRBJ2-5; possible D gene TRBD2, 6 bases. The CDR3 runs to 14 residues. Trimming took off 8 bases at V and 5 bases at J, with 18 bases between the two ends. Germline V gives CDR1 SGHAT, CDR2 FQNNGV. The CDR3 is CASGNPGAGETQYF. The CDR3 coding sequence is TGTGCCAGCGGCAACCCGGGAGCTGGGGAGACCCAGTACTTC.

This clonotype was recorded a few times. The J gene is TRBJ2-7, the V gene TRBV5-1, with D tentatively TRBD1 (6 bases). Germline values: CDR1 SGHRS, CDR2 YFSETQ. CDR3 length equals 14 residues. The germline V and J ends were trimmed by 0 bases and 3 bases, with 10 bases remaining between them. This CDR3 reads CASSLGQDHYEQYF. CDR3 DNA: TGCGCCAGCAGCTTGGGACAGGACCACTACGAGCAGTACTTC. Full variable domain (missing parts from reference TRBV5-1 and TRBJ2-7): KAGVTQTPRYLIKTRGQQVTLSCSPISGHRSVSWYQQTPGQGLQFLFEYFSETQRNKGNFPGRFSGRQFSNSRSEMNVSTLELGDSALYLCASSLGQDHYEQYFGPGTRLTVT.

Many counts were recorded for this clonotype. The genes are TRBV27 and TRBJ1-2; D is ambiguous. Trimming took 5 bases from V and 5 from J, leaving 9 bases between them. The CDR3 contains 12 residues. Germline CDR1 MNHEY, CDR2 SMNVEV (reference sequence). CDR3 DNA: TGTGCCAGCAGTCCCGACGGGTATGGCTACACCTTC. Translation: CASSPDGYGYTF.